The T cell receptor (beta chain) under discussion was sequenced for a study of technical replicates of blood from a handful of donors. TCRdb keeps only in-frame clones here, not all; method: immunoSEQ multiplex PCR. The sample has approximately 70,000 clones; approximately 90% are singletons. The CDR3 is 14 amino acids. J lost 8 bases, V lost 2 bases, and 4 bases had no gene match. Germline V gene lookup returns CDR1 SGHAT and CDR2 FQNNGV. The sequence derives from a human donor in good health. The sequencing sample was made of T cells isolated from PBMCs. The chain employs TRBV11-2 and TRBJ1-2; 11 nucleotides line up with TRBD1. CDR3 in DNA: TGTGCCAGCAGCTTACTAAGGACAGGGGGCGGCTACACCTTC. It codes for CASSLLRTGGGYTF.